This TCR beta chain was sequenced for a study of blood T cell repertoires in COVID-19. Study context: The study drew acute and convalescent COVID-19 samples from the United States, Italy and Spain. From T cells, B-cell-depleted T cells, or PBMCs came the material, which was cDNA or gDNA.

The V gene lost 6 bases and the J gene lost 0 bases, with 11 bases spanning the gap. Per the germline V gene, CDR1 is SGHRS and CDR2 is YFSETQ. This CDR3 has 14 residues. Per the authors' pipeline: Reference gene primer amplification gave nucleated cell count estimates. TCRdb's copy holds only in-frame clones and misses some; the assay was immunoSEQ multiplex PCR. V and J calls and clone size come straight from that table; D and trimming were deduced from the DNA. The sample yields about 140,000 clones, around four fifths seen once. Sequencing input: peripheral blood. The chain recombines TRBV5-1 with TRBJ2-3; possibly TRBD2 for D (6 bases). This receptor was taken from a human donor in a cohort sampled during active COVID-19. For the CDR3, the DNA is TGCGCCAGCAAGAGCGGGCTTAGCACAGATACGCAGTATTTT. Its protein is CASKSGLSTDTQYF.